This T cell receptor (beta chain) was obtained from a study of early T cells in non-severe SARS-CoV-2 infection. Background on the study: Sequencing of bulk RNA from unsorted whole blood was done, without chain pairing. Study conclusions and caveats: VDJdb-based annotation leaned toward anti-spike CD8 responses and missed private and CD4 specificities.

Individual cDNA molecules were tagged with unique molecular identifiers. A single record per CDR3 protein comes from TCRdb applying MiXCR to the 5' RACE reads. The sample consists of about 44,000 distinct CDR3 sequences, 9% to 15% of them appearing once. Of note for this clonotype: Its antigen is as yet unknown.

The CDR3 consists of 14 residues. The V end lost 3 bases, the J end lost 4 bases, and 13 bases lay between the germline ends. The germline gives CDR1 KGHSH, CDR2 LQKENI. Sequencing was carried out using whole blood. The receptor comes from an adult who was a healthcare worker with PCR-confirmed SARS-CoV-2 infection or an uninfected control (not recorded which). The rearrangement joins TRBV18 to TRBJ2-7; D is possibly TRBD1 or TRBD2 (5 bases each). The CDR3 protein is CASSPRDRTYEQYF. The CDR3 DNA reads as TGTGCCAGCTCACCCCGGGACCGGACTTACGAGCAGTACTTC.